This is a list of T cell receptor beta chains from one sample in a study of T cell repertoires in cytomegalovirus infection. These TCRs' antigens remain unknown. TCRdb redid the calling of the reads with MiXCR, one entry per CDR3 protein. The sample includes around 900,000 distinct CDR3 sequences, more than 25% of them seen just once. This specimen was cultured CD8+ T cells from PBMCs, taken from culture after CMV antigen stimulation. All receptors come from a human donor in good health (CMV status not recorded). Some clones in this sample may be carry-over from other donors' samples. CDR3s include the opening cysteine and the closing phenylalanine or tryptophan. The D gene is left open where the match is weak. Size is stated for part of the rows, as once, few or many counts, or as a class when the clone is expanded.

NA,TRBV2,TRBJ2-5,NA,TGTGCCAGCGAGGCAGGGGAAGAGACCCAGTACTTC,CASEAGEETQYF
TRBD2,TRBV19,TRBJ2-1,NA,TGTGCCAGTAGCAGTAGCGGGGGGCTGCCAAATGAGCAGTTCTTC,CASSSSGGLPNEQFF
NA,TRBV6-6,TRBJ1-4,NA,TGTGCCAGCTGCTTTACGGTAGGGGATGAAAAACTGTTTTTT,CASCFTVGDEKLFF
NA,TRBV7-9,TRBJ1-2,NA,TGTGCCAGCAGCTTAGCGACGGGGGCTAGGTATGGCTACACCTTC,CASSLATGARYGYTF
NA,TRBV7-8,TRBJ1-1,NA,TGTGCCAGCAGCTCAGAAGCCCGATGGGCCACTGAAGCTTTCTTT,CASSSEARWATEAFF
NA,TRBV2,TRBJ1-1,NA,TGTGCCACCCTTGAGGGAGATAACACTGAAGCTTTCTTT,CATLEGDNTEAFF
NA,TRBV6-6,TRBJ1-1,many,TGTGCCAGCAGTTACACCTTAAGAGGGAACACTGAAGCTTTCTTT,CASSYTLRGNTEAFF
NA,TRBV7-6,TRBJ2-1,many,TGTGCCAGCAGCTTCCATGGACCCGTTTCTAGCCAGGTGGGGCCCTACAATGAGCAGTTCTTC,CASSFHGPVSSQVGPYNEQFF
NA,TRBV7-9,TRBJ1-4,few,TGTGCCAGCAGCTTACCAATGGAAGGGATTGAAAAACTGTTTTTT,CASSLPMEGIEKLFF
NA,TRBV11-2,TRBJ1-1,NA,TGTGCCAGCAGCTTAGTTTTACAGGGAGGAAACACTGAAGCTTTCTTT,CASSLVLQGGNTEAFF
NA,TRBV19,TRBJ2-3,NA,TGTGCCAGTACCGACTCCCGGACGGCCCCACGAGGATGGCAGTATTTT,CASTDSRTAPRGWQYF
NA,TRBV7-9,TRBJ2-1,NA,TGTGCCAGCAGCCCCACCCTGATTGAGCAGTTCTTC,CASSPTLIEQFF
NA,TRBV7-6,TRBJ2-5,NA,TGTGCCAGCAGCTTAGGGGATCCGACCCAGTACTTC,CASSLGDPTQYF
TRBD1,TRBV5-5,TRBJ2-7,NA,TGTGCCAGCAGCCAGGAGGGACAGGGATTTTACGAGCAGTACTTC,CASSQEGQGFYEQYF
NA,TRBV4-2,TRBJ1-3,NA,TGTGCCAGCAGCCAAGATCAACAGGGCTCTGGAAACACCATATATTTT,CASSQDQQGSGNTIYF
NA,TRBV20-1,TRBJ2-3,few,TGCAGTGCTAGAGGAGGTATGGGGCTCACAGATACGCAGTATTTT,CSARGGMGLTDTQYF
TRBD1,TRBV4-1,TRBJ2-3,many,TGCGCCAGCAGCCAAGGGACAGGGGGCACAGATACGCAGTATTTT,CASSQGTGGTDTQYF
NA,TRBV7-2,TRBJ1-5,many,TGTGCCAGCAGCGAAGCCTCCCATCAGCCCCAGCATTTT,CASSEASHQPQHF
NA,TRBV7-9,TRBJ2-2,once,TGTGCCAGCAGCATCCCTCAGGGAGCCAGGGAGCTGTTTTTT,CASSIPQGARELFF
TRBD1,TRBV6-2/TRBV6-3,TRBJ1-1,NA,TGTGCCAGCAGTTACGCGGGACAGGGTCTTGCCCCAGCTGAAGCTTTCTTT,CASSYAGQGLAPAEAFF
NA,TRBV4-1,TRBJ2-5,NA,TGCGCCAGCAGCCAATCCGACGAGGAGACCCAGTACTTC,CASSQSDEETQYF
TRBD1,TRBV10-3,TRBJ2-7,NA,TGTGCCATCAGTGAGTCCGGGACAGGCGCTTCGCTCTCCTACGAGCAGTACTTC,CAISESGTGASLSYEQYF
TRBD2,TRBV4-1,TRBJ2-1,NA,TGCGCCAGCAGCCCGACAGACGTAGCGGGATCCTCCTACAATGAGCAGTTCTTC,CASSPTDVAGSSYNEQFF
TRBD1,TRBV7-6,TRBJ2-1,few,TGTGCCAGCAGTTTTCCGGGACAGGGGGACGGGTCTAATGAGCAGTTCTTC,CASSFPGQGDGSNEQFF
NA,TRBV27,TRBJ2-3,NA,TGTGCCAGCAGTTTCCTAGCTCAGCTGACAGATACGCAGTATTTT,CASSFLAQLTDTQYF
TRBD1,TRBV11-2,TRBJ1-1,few,TGTGCCAGCAGGTCATGGGACAGGGCTATGAACACTGAAGCTTTCTTT,CASRSWDRAMNTEAFF
NA,TRBV7-9,TRBJ2-3,NA,TGTGCCAGCAGCTTATTGGCCCGAACAGATACGCAGTATTTT,CASSLLARTDTQYF
NA,TRBV18,TRBJ2-3,NA,TGTGCCAGCTCACGAACACCGATGGGCGATACGCAGTATTTT,CASSRTPMGDTQYF
NA,TRBV5-5,TRBJ1-1,few,TGTGCCAGCAGCAACGGGGGGGCTGAAGCTTTCTTT,CASSNGGAEAFF
NA,TRBV12-3/TRBV12-4,TRBJ1-2,NA,TGTGCCAGCAGCCTACAACCCAGGAACTATGGCTACACCTTC,CASSLQPRNYGYTF
NA,TRBV11-2,TRBJ2-1,NA,TGTGCCAGCAGCTTATGGGGCAGCGCCTACAATGAGCAGTTCTTC,CASSLWGSAYNEQFF
NA,TRBV14,TRBJ2-7,NA,TGTGCCAGCAGCCAATTCGACCGGGACCCCCGCGACGAGCAGTACTTC,CASSQFDRDPRDEQYF
NA,TRBV12-5,TRBJ2-3,NA,TGTGCTAGTGGTTTGGTAATGGGAGAACAGTCTCACACAGATACGCAGTATTTT,CASGLVMGEQSHTDTQYF